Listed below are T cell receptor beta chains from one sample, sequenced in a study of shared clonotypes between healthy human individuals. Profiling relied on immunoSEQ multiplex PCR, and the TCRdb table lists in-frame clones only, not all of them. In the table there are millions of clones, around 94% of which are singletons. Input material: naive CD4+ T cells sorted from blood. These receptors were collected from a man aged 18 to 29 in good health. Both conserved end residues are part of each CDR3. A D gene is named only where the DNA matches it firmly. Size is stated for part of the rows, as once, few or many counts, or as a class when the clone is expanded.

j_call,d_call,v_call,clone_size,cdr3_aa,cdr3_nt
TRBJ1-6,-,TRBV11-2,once,CASSLAGTRDSPLHF,TGTGCCAGCAGCTTAGCAGGGACTCGGGATTCACCCCTCCACTTT
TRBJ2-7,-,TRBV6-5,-,CASIRRASAYEQYF,TGTGCCAGCATCCGCAGGGCATCAGCCTACGAGCAGTACTTC
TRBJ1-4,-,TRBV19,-,CASRSQITNEKLFF,TGTGCCAGTAGGTCTCAGATAACTAATGAAAAACTGTTTTTT
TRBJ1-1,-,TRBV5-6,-,CASSPDLGRNTEAFF,TGTGCCAGCAGCCCCGACCTCGGCCGGAACACTGAAGCTTTCTTT
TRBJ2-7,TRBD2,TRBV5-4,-,CASSSGVAGVLEQYF,TGTGCCAGCAGCTCAGGGGTAGCGGGAGTTTTGGAGCAGTACTTC
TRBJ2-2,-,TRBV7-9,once,CASSLPSGGTGELFF,TGTGCCAGCAGCTTACCTTCCGGGGGTACCGGGGAGCTGTTTTTT
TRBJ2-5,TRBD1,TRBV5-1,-,CASSSDRVETQYF,TGCGCCAGCAGCTCGGACAGGGTGGAGACCCAGTACTTC
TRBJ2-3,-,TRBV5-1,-,CASSSGTLRADTQYF,TGCGCCAGCAGCTCCGGGACCCTACGCGCAGATACGCAGTATTTT
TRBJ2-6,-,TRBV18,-,CASYHPGANVLTF,TGTGCCAGCTACCATCCTGGGGCCAACGTCCTGACTTTC
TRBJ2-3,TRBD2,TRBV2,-,CASTGGGRSGTDTQYF,TGTGCCAGCACGGGGGGCGGGAGGTCGGGCACAGATACGCAGTATTTT
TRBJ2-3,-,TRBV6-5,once,CASETGTRDTQYF,TGTGCCAGCGAAACAGGGACGAGGGATACGCAGTATTTT
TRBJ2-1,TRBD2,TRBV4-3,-,CASSRLGTTTYNEQFF,TGCGCCAGCAGCCGACTGGGGACTACAACCTACAATGAGCAGTTCTTC
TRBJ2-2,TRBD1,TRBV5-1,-,CASRSGTATLYTGELFF,TGCGCCAGCAGATCCGGGACAGCTACTTTATACACCGGGGAGCTGTTTTTT
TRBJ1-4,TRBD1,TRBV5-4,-,CASSKGQGEKLFF,TGTGCCAGCAGCAAGGGACAGGGGGAAAAACTGTTTTTT
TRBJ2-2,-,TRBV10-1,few,CASSESHIPGRNGELFF,TGCGCCAGCAGTGAGTCGCATATACCGGGACGAAACGGGGAGCTGTTTTTT
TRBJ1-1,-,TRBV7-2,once,CASSTSGTLNTEAFF,TGTGCCAGCAGCACCTCCGGGACCTTGAACACTGAAGCTTTCTTT
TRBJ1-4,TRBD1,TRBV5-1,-,CASSPGQSTTNEKLFF,TGCGCCAGCAGCCCGGGACAGTCCACAACTAATGAAAAACTGTTTTTT
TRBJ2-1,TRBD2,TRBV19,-,CASTPSGGLYNEQFF,TGTGCCAGTACCCCCAGCGGGGGGTTATACAATGAGCAGTTCTTC
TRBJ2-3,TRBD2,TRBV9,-,CASSTPRGEGLTDTQYF,TGTGCCAGCAGCACCCCTCGGGGGGAGGGCCTCACAGATACGCAGTATTTT
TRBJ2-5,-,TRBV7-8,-,CASSSGPGRETQYF,TGTGCCAGCAGCTCCGGCCCGGGGAGGGAGACCCAGTACTTC
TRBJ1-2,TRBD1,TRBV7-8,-,CASTDRTGAFNYGYTF,TGTGCCAGCACGGACAGGACAGGGGCATTTAACTATGGCTACACCTTC
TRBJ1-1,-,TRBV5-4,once,CASSLAGVSGRFMNTEAFF,TGTGCCAGCAGCTTGGCAGGGGTTTCAGGACGGTTCATGAACACTGAAGCTTTCTTT
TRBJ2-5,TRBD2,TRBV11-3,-,CASSFSGGAGETQYF,TGTGCCAGCAGCTTTAGCGGGGGGGCTGGAGAGACCCAGTACTTC
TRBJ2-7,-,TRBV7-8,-,CASSLGKPNSYEQYF,TGTGCCAGCAGCTTAGGCAAACCGAACTCCTACGAGCAGTACTTC
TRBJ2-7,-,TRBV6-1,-,CASSVRAYEQYF,TGTGCCAGCAGTGTTCGGGCCTACGAGCAGTACTTC
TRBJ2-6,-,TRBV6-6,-,CASSYGGATGANVLTF,TGTGCCAGCAGTTACGGCGGAGCGACTGGGGCCAACGTCCTGACTTTC
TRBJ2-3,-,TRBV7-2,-,CASSLVAGPTDTQYF,TGTGCCAGCAGCTTAGTGGCGGGGCCCACAGATACGCAGTATTTT
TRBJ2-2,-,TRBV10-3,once,CAISESSRAVTGELFF,TGTGCCATCAGTGAGTCGAGTAGGGCAGTCACCGGGGAGCTGTTTTTT
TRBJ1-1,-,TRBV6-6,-,CASGRGNPTEAFF,TGTGCCAGCGGCCGAGGCAACCCCACTGAAGCTTTCTTT
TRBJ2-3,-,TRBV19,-,CASSIRGVDTQYF,TGTGCCAGTAGTATACGAGGGGTAGATACGCAGTATTTT
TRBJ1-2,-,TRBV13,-,CASSFLTGANGYTF,TGTGCCAGCAGCTTTCTGACGGGGGCCAATGGCTACACCTTC
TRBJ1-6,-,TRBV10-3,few,CAISSARGSSPLHF,TGTGCCATCAGTTCGGCTAGGGGGTCATCACCCCTCCACTTT
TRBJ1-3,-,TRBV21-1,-,CASSSPNVGQGDSGNTIYF,TGTGCCAGCAGCAGCCCTAACGTCGGGCAGGGGGATTCAGGAAACACCATATATTTT
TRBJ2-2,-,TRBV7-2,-,CASSALAPSAGELFF,TGTGCCAGCAGCGCCCTGGCCCCTAGCGCCGGGGAGCTGTTTTTT
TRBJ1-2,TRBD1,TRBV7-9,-,CASSLNRDRHREGYTF,TGTGCCAGCAGCTTAAACCGGGACAGGCATCGAGAAGGCTACACCTTC
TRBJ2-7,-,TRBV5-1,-,CASSLDGTQTYEQYF,TGCGCCAGCAGCTTGGACGGGACTCAGACCTACGAGCAGTACTTC
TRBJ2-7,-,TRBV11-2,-,CASSLAAWTVRTGEQYF,TGTGCCAGCAGCTTAGCGGCCTGGACGGTCAGGACGGGCGAGCAGTACTTC
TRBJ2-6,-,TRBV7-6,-,CASSSYVGSGANVLTF,TGTGCCAGCAGCTCCTACGTGGGCTCTGGGGCCAACGTCCTGACTTTC
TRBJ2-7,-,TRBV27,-,CASSFVGSEQYF,TGTGCCAGCAGTTTTGTGGGTTCCGAGCAGTACTTC
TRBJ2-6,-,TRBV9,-,CASTSREGTGANVLTF,TGTGCCAGCACCTCAAGAGAGGGCACGGGGGCCAACGTCCTGACTTTC
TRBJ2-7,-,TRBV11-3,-,CASSRGENLEQYF,TGTGCCAGCAGCCGAGGGGAGAACCTCGAGCAGTACTTC
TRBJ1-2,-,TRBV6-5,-,CASSYSGYGYTF,TGTGCCAGCAGTTACTCAGGCTATGGCTACACCTTC
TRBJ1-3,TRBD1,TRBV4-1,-,CASSQVPGQGIGNTIYF,TGCGCCAGCAGCCAAGTGCCGGGACAGGGGATTGGAAACACCATATATTTT
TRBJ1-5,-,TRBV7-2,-,CASSAEGVSNQPQHF,TGTGCCAGCAGCGCAGAGGGGGTCAGCAATCAGCCCCAGCATTTT
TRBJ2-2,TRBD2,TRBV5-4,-,CASSKGLAVTNTGELFF,TGTGCCAGCAGCAAAGGACTAGCGGTGACGAACACCGGGGAGCTGTTTTTT
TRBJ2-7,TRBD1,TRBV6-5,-,CASSRGDRGHHEQYF,TGTGCCAGCAGTCGGGGGGACAGGGGGCACCACGAGCAGTACTTC
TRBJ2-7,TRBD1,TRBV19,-,CASRGTGGAPYEQYF,TGTGCCAGTAGGGGGACAGGGGGTGCCCCCTACGAGCAGTACTTC